The rows below give T cell receptor beta chains drawn from one sample of a study of shared clonotypes between healthy human individuals. Using immunoSEQ multiplex PCR, the repertoire was profiled, and TCRdb retains in-frame clones only, with some absent. This sample has under 1,100,000 clones; 70% to 80% occur once, and the top ten carry 0.5% to 0.65%. The material sequenced was memory CD4+ T cells from PBMCs. Receptor source: a man younger than 35 in good health. Some clones in this sample may be carry-over from other donors' samples. CDR3s include the opening cysteine and the closing phenylalanine or tryptophan. The D gene is left open where the match is weak. Clone size is not always given. Where it is, it says once, few, many or a class for expanded clones.

d_gene: .; abundance: many; v_gene: TRBV10-2; j_gene: TRBJ2-7; CDR3aa: CASSEEGNEYF; CDR3nt: TGCGCCAGCAGTGAGGAAGGTAACGAGTACTTC
d_gene: .; abundance: .; v_gene: TRBV5-4; j_gene: TRBJ1-3; CDR3aa: CASSLNRRNTIYF; CDR3nt: TGTGCCAGCAGCTTGAACAGGCGAAACACCATATATTTT
d_gene: .; abundance: .; v_gene: TRBV5-3; j_gene: TRBJ1-3; CDR3aa: CARSLVPWTANSGNTIYF; CDR3nt: TGTGCCAGAAGCTTGGTGCCCTGGACAGCCAACTCTGGAAACACCATATATTTT
d_gene: TRBD2; abundance: .; v_gene: TRBV6-5; j_gene: TRBJ2-7; CDR3aa: CASSKRTRSYEQYF; CDR3nt: TGTGCCAGCAGTAAGCGGACTAGATCCTACGAGCAGTACTTC
d_gene: .; abundance: .; v_gene: TRBV6-6; j_gene: TRBJ1-1; CDR3aa: CASSYPGVDGTEAFF; CDR3nt: TGTGCCAGCAGTTACCCCGGGGTGGATGGCACTGAAGCTTTCTTT
d_gene: .; abundance: .; v_gene: TRBV6-5; j_gene: TRBJ1-4; CDR3aa: CASSYSFTGKGEKLFF; CDR3nt: TGTGCCAGCAGTTACTCGTTCACAGGGAAAGGCGAAAAACTGTTTTTT
d_gene: .; abundance: once; v_gene: TRBV27; j_gene: TRBJ2-1; CDR3aa: CASTQGTSYNEQFF; CDR3nt: TGTGCCAGCACCCAGGGGACTTCCTACAATGAGCAGTTCTTC
d_gene: TRBD1; abundance: .; v_gene: TRBV5-6; j_gene: TRBJ1-2; CDR3aa: CASSSSTQDRYGRGYTF; CDR3nt: TGTGCCAGCAGTTCTTCTACCCAGGACAGGTACGGTCGTGGCTACACCTTC
d_gene: .; abundance: .; v_gene: TRBV5-1; j_gene: TRBJ2-3; CDR3aa: CASSLAGVIADTQYF; CDR3nt: TGCGCCAGCAGCTTGGCCGGAGTTATCGCAGATACGCAGTATTTT
d_gene: .; abundance: many; v_gene: TRBV2; j_gene: TRBJ1-4; CDR3aa: CASGGEKLFF; CDR3nt: TGTGCCAGCGGGGGAGAAAAACTGTTTTTT
d_gene: TRBD2; abundance: many; v_gene: TRBV5-1; j_gene: TRBJ2-5; CDR3aa: CASSLGPRASGRVETQYF; CDR3nt: TGCGCCAGCAGCTTGGGGCCTCGGGCTAGCGGGAGGGTTGAGACCCAGTACTTC
d_gene: TRBD2; abundance: .; v_gene: TRBV19; j_gene: TRBJ2-1; CDR3aa: CASSPGTSGSNEQFF; CDR3nt: TGTGCCAGTAGTCCGGGGACTAGCGGGAGTAATGAGCAGTTCTTC
d_gene: TRBD1; abundance: once; v_gene: TRBV2; j_gene: TRBJ2-3; CDR3aa: CASMTGRSTDTQYF; CDR3nt: TGTGCCAGCATGACAGGGCGAAGCACAGATACGCAGTATTTT
d_gene: TRBD2; abundance: .; v_gene: TRBV11-1; j_gene: TRBJ2-1; CDR3aa: CASSPGTSGSVWRFF; CDR3nt: TGTGCCAGCAGCCCCGGGACTAGCGGGAGTGTTTGGCGGTTCTTC
d_gene: .; abundance: once; v_gene: TRBV27; j_gene: TRBJ2-5; CDR3aa: CASSFNRETQYF; CDR3nt: TGTGCCAGCAGTTTTAACAGAGAGACCCAGTACTTC
d_gene: .; abundance: .; v_gene: TRBV9; j_gene: TRBJ2-1; CDR3aa: CASSVSGSAYNEQFF; CDR3nt: TGTGCCAGCAGCGTAAGTGGTAGCGCCTACAATGAGCAGTTCTTC
d_gene: .; abundance: .; v_gene: TRBV7-6; j_gene: TRBJ1-1; CDR3aa: CASSLGQGVNTEAFF; CDR3nt: TGTGCCAGCAGCTTAGGCCAGGGAGTGAACACTGAAGCTTTCTTT
d_gene: .; abundance: .; v_gene: TRBV9; j_gene: TRBJ1-4; CDR3aa: CASSRGGATNEKLFF; CDR3nt: TGTGCCAGCAGCCGGGGAGGGGCGACTAATGAAAAACTGTTTTTT
d_gene: .; abundance: .; v_gene: TRBV5-1; j_gene: TRBJ2-1; CDR3aa: CASSSIGARGSSYNEQFF; CDR3nt: TGCGCCAGCAGCTCCATTGGGGCCCGAGGGAGCTCCTACAATGAGCAGTTCTTC
d_gene: TRBD1; abundance: .; v_gene: TRBV7-2; j_gene: TRBJ2-3; CDR3aa: CASSSWGQGTDTQYF; CDR3nt: TGTGCCAGCAGCTCATGGGGACAGGGCACAGATACGCAGTATTTT
d_gene: .; abundance: once; v_gene: TRBV6-6; j_gene: TRBJ1-4; CDR3aa: CASSYPQMGNEKLFF; CDR3nt: TGTGCCAGCAGTTACCCCCAAATGGGTAATGAAAAACTGTTTTTT
d_gene: TRBD1; abundance: .; v_gene: TRBV5-1; j_gene: TRBJ2-3; CDR3aa: CASSSIQGAGTDTRYF; CDR3nt: TGCGCCAGCAGCTCGATACAGGGGGCCGGCACAGATACGCGGTATTTT
d_gene: TRBD1; abundance: .; v_gene: TRBV19; j_gene: TRBJ1-1; CDR3aa: CASSPRQGAMQAFF; CDR3nt: TGTGCCAGTAGTCCCCGACAGGGGGCAATGCAAGCTTTCTTT
d_gene: TRBD1; abundance: .; v_gene: TRBV7-8; j_gene: TRBJ2-7; CDR3aa: CASSLAGTGAYEQYF; CDR3nt: TGTGCCAGCAGCTTAGCCGGGACAGGGGCCTACGAGCAGTACTTC
d_gene: .; abundance: once; v_gene: TRBV28; j_gene: TRBJ2-7; CDR3aa: CASSLGSYEQYF; CDR3nt: TGTGCCAGCAGTTTAGGCTCCTACGAGCAGTACTTC
d_gene: .; abundance: .; v_gene: TRBV19; j_gene: TRBJ1-5; CDR3aa: CASSARHRGAYQPQHF; CDR3nt: TGTGCCAGTAGTGCGAGACACCGCGGAGCATATCAGCCCCAGCATTTT
d_gene: .; abundance: .; v_gene: TRBV5-6; j_gene: TRBJ2-3; CDR3aa: CASSPGADTQYF; CDR3nt: TGTGCCAGCAGCCCTGGAGCAGATACGCAGTATTTT
d_gene: TRBD2; abundance: .; v_gene: TRBV7-6; j_gene: TRBJ2-1; CDR3aa: CASSLDLAGGSDEQFF; CDR3nt: TGTGCCAGCAGCTTAGATCTAGCGGGAGGTAGCGATGAGCAGTTCTTC